This TCR beta chain was identified during a study of blood T cell repertoires in COVID-19. Study details: Donors in the United States, Italy and Spain gave samples during acute or convalescent COVID-19.

V gave up 3 bases and J gave up 7 bases; unmatched junction bases: 8. The germline gives CDR1 SGHRS, CDR2 YFSETQ. CDR3 length equals 14 residues. In the authors' workflow: Reference gene primer amplification in the assay estimated nucleated cell counts. Libraries were prepared by immunoSEQ multiplex PCR; TCRdb keeps only in-frame clonotypes and omits some of them. From that table come the V and J calls and clone size; the DNA was used to work out D and trimming. Found here are tens of thousands of clones, over 85% of them singletons; the top ten hold over 0.95%. The chain joins TRBV5-1 to TRBJ2-3, with 7 bases lining up with TRBD2. The receptor was isolated from a man in his 60s with acute or convalescent COVID-19. Sequenced sample: peripheral blood. The chain's CDR3 is CASSWEGLRNTQYF. The CDR3, as DNA: TGCGCCAGCAGCTGGGAGGGGTTAAGGAATACGCAGTATTTT.